This T cell receptor beta chain originates from a study of T cell repertoires in cytomegalovirus infection. About the research overall: Used in the study were CMV epitopes, some recently identified and HLA-C-restricted, others well-studied and HLA-B-restricted. Matching HLA type, along with CMV infection, was indicated by public TCR beta signatures. Study-level findings and limits: Dominating the ex vivo response were HLA-C-restricted CMV-specific TCR beta clonotypes.

TCRdb passed the reads through MiXCR, listing each CDR3 protein once. The table shows roughly 280,000 distinct CDR3 sequences, with 22% occurring only once. The J segment lost 0 bases and the V segment lost 2 bases, leaving 3 bases of the junction unmatched. Germline V lookup: CDR1 LNHNV, CDR2 YYDKDF (reference sequence). The CDR3 is 16 amino acids. This clonotype was recorded a few times. What it binds is not known. V and J are TRBV15 and TRBJ2-3; 9 bases match TRBD2. The receptor comes from a human donor in good health (CMV status not recorded). Some clones in this sample may be carry-over from other donors' samples. The starting material was cultured PBMCs, obtained from culture after CMV antigen stimulation. CDR3 nucleotides: TGTGCCACCAGCAGACCGGGACTAGCAAGCACAGATACGCAGTATTTT. It is translated as CATSRPGLASTDTQYF.